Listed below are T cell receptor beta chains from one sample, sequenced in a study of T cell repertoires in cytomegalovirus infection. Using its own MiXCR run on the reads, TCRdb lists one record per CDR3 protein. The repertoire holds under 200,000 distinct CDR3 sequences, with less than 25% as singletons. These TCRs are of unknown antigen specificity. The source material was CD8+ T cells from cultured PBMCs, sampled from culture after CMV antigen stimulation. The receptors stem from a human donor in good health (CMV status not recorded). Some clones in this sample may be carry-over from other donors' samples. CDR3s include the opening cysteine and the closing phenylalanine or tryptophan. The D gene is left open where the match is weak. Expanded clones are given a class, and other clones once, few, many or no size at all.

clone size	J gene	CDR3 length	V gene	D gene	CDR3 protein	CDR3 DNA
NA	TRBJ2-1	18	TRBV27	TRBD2	CASSPNTLAGGQYNEQFF	TGTGCCAGCAGTCCAAACACACTAGCGGGGGGACAATACAATGAGCAGTTCTTC
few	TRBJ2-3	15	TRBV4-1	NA	CASSQPRTSTDTQYF	TGCGCCAGCAGCCAACCACGGACTAGCACAGATACGCAGTATTTT
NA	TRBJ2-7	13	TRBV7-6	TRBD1	CASSFTGVYEQYF	TGTGCCAGCAGCTTCACAGGGGTCTACGAGCAGTACTTC
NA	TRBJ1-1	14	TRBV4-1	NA	CASSQEQGDTEAFF	TGCGCCAGCAGCCAAGAGCAGGGAGACACTGAAGCTTTCTTT
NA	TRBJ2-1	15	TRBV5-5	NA	CASNQRTTHYNEQFF	TGTGCCAGCAACCAGAGGACTACCCACTACAATGAGCAGTTCTTC
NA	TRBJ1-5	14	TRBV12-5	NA	CASLPGGGNQPQHF	TGTGCTAGTCTCCCGGGTGGAGGGAATCAGCCCCAGCATTTT
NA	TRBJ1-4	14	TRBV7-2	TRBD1	CASSRQGLDEKLFF	TGTGCCAGCAGCCGACAGGGTCTCGATGAAAAACTGTTTTTT
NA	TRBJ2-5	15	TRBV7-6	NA	CASANRLAGLETQYF	TGTGCCAGCGCTAATCGACTGGCGGGGTTGGAGACCCAGTACTTC
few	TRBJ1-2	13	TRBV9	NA	CASSASGNYGYTF	TGTGCCAGCAGCGCATCAGGGAACTATGGCTACACCTTC
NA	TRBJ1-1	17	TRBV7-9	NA	CASSLAEHGWGETEAFF	TGTGCCAGCAGCTTAGCTGAACATGGGTGGGGGGAGACTGAAGCTTTCTTT
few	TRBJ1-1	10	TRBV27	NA	CASGQPEAFF	TGTGCCAGCGGACAACCTGAAGCTTTCTTT
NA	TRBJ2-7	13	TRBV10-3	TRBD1	CAIRPGQGGEQYF	TGTGCCATCAGGCCGGGACAGGGGGGCGAGCAGTACTTC
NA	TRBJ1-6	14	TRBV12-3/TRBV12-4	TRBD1	CASSLGGPNSPLHF	TGTGCCAGCAGTCTAGGGGGCCCCAATTCACCCCTCCACTTT
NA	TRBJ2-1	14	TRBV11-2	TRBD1	CASSTRGFYNEQFF	TGTGCCAGCAGCACCAGGGGGTTCTACAATGAGCAGTTCTTC
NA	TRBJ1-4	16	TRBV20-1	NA	CSARGPKHGGFEKLFF	TGCAGTGCTAGAGGCCCCAAACATGGGGGATTCGAAAAACTGTTTTTT
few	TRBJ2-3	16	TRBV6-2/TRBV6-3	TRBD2	CASSSEGLGYADTQYF	TGTGCCAGCAGTTCAGAGGGACTAGGGTACGCAGATACGCAGTATTTT
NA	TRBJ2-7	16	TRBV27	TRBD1	CASRESGTASSYEQYF	TGTGCCAGCAGAGAATCCGGGACAGCTAGCTCCTACGAGCAGTACTTC
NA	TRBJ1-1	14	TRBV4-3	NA	CASSQSGAGNPAFF	TGCGCCAGCAGCCAAAGCGGGGCCGGGAACCCAGCTTTCTTT
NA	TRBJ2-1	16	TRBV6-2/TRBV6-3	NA	CASSYSQTIPYNEQFF	TGTGCCAGCAGTTACAGCCAGACAATACCCTACAATGAGCAGTTCTTC
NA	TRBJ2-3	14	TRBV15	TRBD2	CATSSSGGTDTQYF	TGTGCCACCAGCAGTAGCGGGGGCACAGATACGCAGTATTTT